Listed below are T cell receptor beta chains from one sample, sequenced in a study of cytotoxic CD8 clonotypes in ibrutinib-treated CLL. Assay used: immunoSEQ multiplex PCR; TCRdb lists only in-frame clones, some missing. The table includes roughly 330,000 clones, 67% detected once. Here the sequenced sample was PBMCs, taken after 36 months of ibrutinib treatment. The receptors come from a human donor with chronic lymphocytic leukemia. Both conserved end residues are part of each CDR3. D genes are given only for firm matches. Size is omitted from some rows. Given values are once, few, many or a class for expanded clones.

>NA|TRBJ1-1|NA|TRBV4-1
TGCGCCAGCAGCCAAATTTTCGGGAACACTGAAGCTTTCTTT
CASSQIFGNTEAFF
>NA|TRBJ1-6|NA|TRBV2
TGTGCCAGCCAGCGGGACACAAGGAGCTCCTATAATTCACCCCTCCACTTT
CASQRDTRSSYNSPLHF
>NA|TRBJ1-4|NA|TRBV15
TGTGCCACCAGCAGGAAAACAGGGAACGAAAAACTGTTTTTT
CATSRKTGNEKLFF
>once|TRBJ2-5|TRBD2|TRBV15
TGTGCCACCAGCAGAGATAACGGGAGGAGGGAGACCCAGTACTTC
CATSRDNGRRETQYF
>NA|TRBJ1-2|TRBD1|TRBV5-6
TGTGCCAGCAGGCGGACAGGGGGTAACTATGGCTACACCTTC
CASRRTGGNYGYTF
>NA|TRBJ2-4|TRBD2|TRBV13
TGTGCCAGCCTGCGGACTAGCGGGAATAGAAGGGCCAAAAACATTCAGTACTTC
CASLRTSGNRRAKNIQYF
>few|TRBJ2-4|NA|TRBV10-1
TGCGCCAAACACCAGGGTGTCAAAAACATTCAGTACTTC
CAKHQGVKNIQYF
>NA|TRBJ1-2|NA|TRBV7-9
TGTGCCAGCACTTTAAACTACACCTTC
CASTLNYTF
>NA|TRBJ2-7|TRBD1|TRBV27
TGTGCCAGCAGTTTACAGGGGGTTACGACCTACGAGCAGTACTTC
CASSLQGVTTYEQYF
>few|TRBJ1-4|NA|TRBV5-1
TGCGCCAGCAGCTCGGACCACAGGTCGAGGGAAAAACTGTTTTTT
CASSSDHRSREKLFF
>once|TRBJ1-2|NA|TRBV6-5
TGTGCCAGCAAAAACAGGGTTAACTATGGCTACACCTTC
CASKNRVNYGYTF
>NA|TRBJ2-5|NA|TRBV15
TGTGCCACCAGCGAAGGCCTAGCGTCCGGTGAGACCCAGTACTTC
CATSEGLASGETQYF